These T cell receptor beta chains were read from a single sample in a study of blood T cell repertoires in COVID-19. Data came from immunoSEQ multiplex PCR; TCRdb stores just in-frame clones and leaves some out. The sample yields about 140,000 clones, approximately 80% seen once. The sample taken for sequencing was peripheral blood. All receptors come from a woman between 45 and 65 years old with acute or convalescent COVID-19. The CDR3 runs from the conserved cysteine through the conserved F or W. Fields, in order: J gene, V gene, clone size, D gene, CDR3 protein, CDR3 DNA. D genes are given only for firm matches. Clone size is not always given. Where it is, it says once, few, many or a class for expanded clones.

TRBJ1-4 TRBV19 - - CASSITHGGSFEKLFF TGTGCCAGTAGTATTACCCACGGGGGTTCGTTTGAAAAACTGTTTTTT
TRBJ2-2 TRBV6-2/TRBV6-3 - - CASSSTTGELFF TGTGCCAGCAGTTCCACTACCGGGGAGCTGTTTTTT
TRBJ2-1 TRBV5-6 - TRBD2 CASSREGTSGGLWEQFF TGTGCCAGCAGCCGGGAAGGTACTAGCGGGGGGCTGTGGGAGCAGTTCTTC
TRBJ2-1 TRBV4-3 - TRBD2 CASSQSKRTSGYGVEQFF TGCGCCAGCAGCCAGTCTAAAAGGACTAGCGGATACGGGGTTGAGCAGTTCTTC
TRBJ1-1 TRBV11-2 - - CASSSQGTEAFF TGTGCCAGCAGCTCTCAGGGCACTGAAGCTTTCTTT
TRBJ1-2 TRBV18 few TRBD1 CASSPGQGVNYGYTF TGTGCCAGCTCACCAGGACAGGGGGTAAACTATGGCTACACCTTC
TRBJ2-5 TRBV2 - TRBD2 CASSSLAGGPEETQYF TGTGCCAGCAGTTCCCTAGCGGGGGGGCCAGAGGAGACCCAGTACTTC
TRBJ1-6 TRBV30 few - CALAAQGNSPLHF TGTGCCCTCGCCGCCCAGGGCAATTCACCCCTCCACTTT
TRBJ2-1 TRBV5-1 - - CASSLEQGRYNEQFF TGCGCCAGCAGCTTGGAACAGGGCCGCTACAATGAGCAGTTCTTC
TRBJ2-3 TRBV7-9 once TRBD2 CASSWGGDTQYF TGTGCCAGCAGCTGGGGAGGGGATACGCAGTATTTT
TRBJ1-6 TRBV5-6 - - CASSPTHNSPLHF TGTGCCAGCAGCCCGACACATAATTCACCCCTCCACTTT
TRBJ2-1 TRBV10-3 - TRBD2 CAISESPASGGFYNEQFF TGTGCCATCAGTGAGTCGCCGGCTAGCGGGGGCTTTTACAATGAGCAGTTCTTC
TRBJ2-7 TRBV18 - TRBD1 CASSPAQGYEQYF TGTGCCAGCTCACCAGCACAGGGGTACGAGCAGTACTTC
TRBJ1-5 TRBV6-2/TRBV6-3 - - CASSGGGRLQPQHF TGTGCCAGCAGCGGGGGGGGGCGGCTTCAGCCCCAGCATTTT
TRBJ2-3 TRBV5-1 - - CASSLDGGPQYF TGCGCCAGCAGCTTGGACGGGGGGCCGCAGTATTTT
TRBJ2-7 TRBV10-3 - - CATRDSRYEQYF TGTGCCACGCGGGACAGCCGCTACGAGCAGTACTTC
TRBJ1-2 TRBV6-5 - - CASSYFQDYGYTF TGTGCCAGCAGTTACTTCCAGGACTATGGCTACACCTTC
TRBJ2-5 TRBV4-3 - TRBD1 CASSQDRGRGETQYF TGCGCCAGCAGCCAAGACAGGGGGCGCGGAGAGACCCAGTACTTC
TRBJ2-7 TRBV9 - TRBD2 CASSPGGRGGAGEQYF TGTGCCAGCAGCCCGGGGGGACGCGGGGGGGCTGGGGAGCAGTACTTC
TRBJ2-7 TRBV9 - - CASSLRADLSSYEQYF TGTGCCAGCAGCTTGCGAGCGGACTTAAGCTCCTACGAGCAGTACTTC
TRBJ2-2 TRBV9 - TRBD1 CASSVGGTVTGELFF TGTGCCAGCAGCGTAGGTGGGACAGTCACCGGGGAGCTGTTTTTT
TRBJ1-2 TRBV7-8 few TRBD1 CASSTGDYGYTF TGTGCCAGCAGCACAGGGGACTATGGCTACACCTTC
TRBJ1-1 TRBV6-2/TRBV6-3 - TRBD1 CASRPGQGDEAFF TGTGCCAGCAGACCTGGACAGGGGGATGAAGCTTTCTTT
TRBJ1-1 TRBV5-4 - TRBD1 CASRTGKLGDTEAFF TGTGCCAGCCGGACAGGGAAACTGGGGGACACTGAAGCTTTCTTT
TRBJ2-7 TRBV6-5 - - CASSPLGSTYEQYF TGTGCCAGCAGTCCCCTCGGGTCTACGTACGAGCAGTACTTC
TRBJ2-7 TRBV5-1 few TRBD2 CASSVASGGGYEQYF TGCGCCAGCAGCGTAGCTAGCGGGGGGGGCTACGAGCAGTACTTC
TRBJ2-1 TRBV6-1 - - CASSEDWGLDGNEQFF TGTGCCAGCAGTGAAGATTGGGGGCTAGATGGGAATGAGCAGTTCTTC
TRBJ1-2 TRBV6-4 - - CASSDSWGASFGYTF TGTGCCAGCAGTGACTCGTGGGGCGCAAGTTTTGGCTACACCTTC
TRBJ2-1 TRBV23-1 - - CASSSPGGTGWEGEQFF TGCGCCAGCAGCTCCCCGGGAGGGACAGGGTGGGAGGGTGAGCAGTTCTTC
TRBJ1-1 TRBV3-1/TRBV3-2 - TRBD1 CASSQTGGDMSAFF TGTGCCAGCAGCCAGACAGGGGGGGATATGTCAGCTTTCTTT
TRBJ1-1 TRBV11-2 few TRBD1 CASSTGQGVLRTEAFF TGTGCCAGCAGCACCGGACAGGGAGTACTTAGGACTGAAGCTTTCTTT
TRBJ1-1 TRBV2 once - CASSSGGVNTEAFF TGTGCCAGCAGTTCGGGCGGGGTGAACACTGAAGCTTTCTTT
TRBJ1-2 TRBV12-3/TRBV12-4 - - CASSWGSYGYTF TGTGCCAGCAGCTGGGGCAGTTATGGCTACACCTTC
TRBJ1-4 TRBV7-9 - - CASSSNAGGAGSKLFF TGTGCCAGCAGCTCCAACGCCGGGGGGGCCGGGTCAAAACTGTTTTTT
TRBJ1-3 TRBV10-3 few - CAIRNASRLSGNTIYF TGTGCCATCAGGAACGCGAGCAGGCTCTCGGGAAACACCATATATTTT
TRBJ1-2 TRBV30 - - CAWQVDFYGYTF TGTGCCTGGCAAGTCGACTTTTATGGCTACACCTTC
TRBJ1-3 TRBV18 - TRBD1 CASSPGQENTIYF TGTGCCAGCTCACCGGGACAGGAGAACACCATATATTTT
TRBJ1-3 TRBV9 - - CASSVDGISGNTIYF TGTGCCAGCAGCGTAGACGGTATCTCTGGAAACACCATATATTTT